This T cell receptor beta chain originates from a study of molecular identifiers for immune sequencing clone quantification (dated by TCRdb to 2016 to 2018). In terms of the full investigation: For a replicate experiment, RNA from around 20,000 or 100,000 naive CD8 T cells was divided into five aliquots, of which four were sequenced. The study was a methods study using CD8 T cells to benchmark molecular-identifier clustering-based TCR repertoire sequencing (MIDCIRS) and TCR RNA copy counting. Study-wide findings and limitations: The sizes of highly expanded clones could end up underestimated when identical TCR molecules share a barcode. Without barcode sub-clustering, chimeric consensus sequences inflated TCR diversity; chimeras reached as high as 47%. In CMV-specific effector cells, clones with more than 20 RNA copies contained over 97% of molecules, whereas in naive cells such clones contained under 1% of molecules. Naive libraries contained spiked-in Jurkat TCR RNA (roughly ten copies' worth), which is not part of the donor repertoire. Modeling estimated about three recovered TCR RNA copies per cell, compared with about 10 by digital PCR, which implies around 30% capture efficiency. Spiked-in Jurkat TCR RNA equal to a single cell's worth was reported to be detectable even within one million naive CD8 T cells.

Libraries were made using PCR. Instrument used: Illumina HiSeq 4000. Bulk TCR libraries were generated as previously described, with the TCR primers listed in Table S5 used. The Qiagen AllPrep DNA/RNA kit was used to purify total RNA. Reads from multiple sequencing runs of the same library were pooled before analysis. The authors' analysis ran thus. Only reads with exact TCR constant sequence were kept, trimmed to 150 nt, and grouped by their 12-nt molecular barcodes. Reads in each barcode group were sub-clustered using a 15% Levenshtein threshold, and a quality-weighted consensus sequence was built for each RNA molecule. Non-functional sequences were removed, as were lower-count sequences one edit away from another. On the basis of fitting two negative binomial distributions, barcode sub-clusters with fewer than 20% of the maximum read count were discarded. Clones were called with MiXCR by TCRdb after fastp trimmed the public reads at Q25, and only in-frame beta chains were retained. Rows are combined by CDR3 protein, so each entry shows the most common genes and DNA. TCRdb's processing, not the authors', yielded these V and J calls. The sample table records around 470,000 distinct CDR3 sequences; about a fifth of these occur just once. 0.84% of the sample lies in the top ten.

Libraries of naive CD8 T cells were built from approximately 22,000 to 940,000 sorted cells, with 10%, 30% or 50% of the purified RNA used. Naive CD8 T cells were FACS-sorted as CD8+CD4-CCR7+CD45RA+ on a BD FACSAria II into RLT Plus buffer. More than 8 TCR copies' worth of Jurkat RNA were spiked into roughly 18,000-1,000,000 naive CD8 T cell samples to test detection sensitivity. CD8 T cells were enriched with RosetteSep CD8+ T Cell Enrichment Cocktail and Ficoll-Paque, followed by ACK red cell lysis. Taken from cysteine to phenylalanine, the CDR3 has 14 residues. Just CDR3 DNA is preserved here, 42 bases in frame from base 1. Sequences SNHLY (CDR1) and FYNNEI (CDR2) are obtained from the germline V gene. Note on this clonotype: Its target antigen remains unknown. Relative to the germline gene, one junction end is altered; a read error may explain this.

The chain couples TRBV2 to TRBJ1-4; the D gene cannot be resolved reliably. Sequenced material: naive CD8+ T cells from blood, with Jurkat cell RNA spiked in. The cell subset or site label for this specimen denotes: FACS-sorted CD8+CD4-CCR7+CD45RA+ naive T cells. This TCR was recovered from a human donor in good health. Some libraries in this study had Jurkat cell RNA spiked in. The DNA sequence is TGTGCCAGCAGTGAAGACAGCCATAATGAAAAACTGTCTTTT. Translation gives CASSEDSHNEKLSF.